This record looks at one TCR beta chain sequence and its context. This clonotype was detected ten times or more. Its antigen has not been determined. The record has no base qualities; no much larger clone is one base away. CDR1 and CDR2 were assigned from the germline V gene as MNHNS and SASEGT. From cysteine to phenylalanine, the CDR3 is 18 amino acids long. The sequence is cut down to CDR3 DNA, 54 bases in frame from base 1. V and J are truncated by 6 bases and 2 bases respectively, leaving an intervening sequence of 23 bases. This sample is drawn from a study of regulatory T cells in long-lasting Graves disease (dated by TCRdb to the early 2020s). About the full investigation: To count as having persistent Graves' disease, a patient had to have received antithyroid drug treatment for over 5 years with TSH receptor autoantibodies remaining persistently positive. Persistent Graves' disease patients were compared with newly diagnosed Graves' disease patients by peripheral blood TCR sequencing and RNA sequencing. The study was conducted in China and was registered as a clinical trial. A total of some 35 samples underwent TCR sequencing: about 13 from persistent and some 20 from newly diagnosed Graves' disease patients. On average, persistent Graves' disease patients in the clinical cohort had been on antithyroid drugs for around ten years. General findings and caveats noted by the study authors: Lower TCR Shannon entropy and fewer highly expanded clones were observed in persistent Graves' disease patients than in newly diagnosed patients, which suggested clonal expansion. The authors acknowledged the small sample size as a limitation that may reduce accuracy. A larger number of public clonotypes was shared among persistent patients (over 2,500) than among newly diagnosed patients (roughly 970). Sequencing and analysis were restricted to the TCR beta chain. Persistent disease showed preferential use of TRBV28, TRBJ1-2 and TRBJ2-5, whereas newly diagnosed disease favored TRBV20-1 and TRBJ2-1. The study examined only peripheral blood because the primary lesion, thyroid tissue, could not be accessed.

The time point label, read with the paper, signifies: persistent/refractory GD, antithyroid drugs over 5 years with positive TRAb. For both TCR sequencing and RNA sequencing, RNA was extracted from PBMCs in TRIzol. The diagnosis of Graves' disease followed American Thyroid Association guidelines. Patients were recruited from an endocrinology department in Xi'an, China. Each patient gave around 9.2 milliliters of peripheral blood, collected in an EDTA anticoagulant tube. PBMCs were isolated by Ficoll Paque Plus density gradient separation without further T cell sorting. An Agilent 2100 Bioanalyzer and agarose gel were used to check RNA quality, and a NanoDrop 2000 was used to measure RNA concentration. Library construction relied on multiplex PCR. TCRdb names Illumina HiSeq 4000 as the instrument used. iRepertoire HTBI primers and Arm-PCR amplification of CDR3 regions were used to construct TCR beta libraries. PCR products were gel purified before sequencing. Turning to the authors' computational methods: Gene usage analysis of CDR3 amino acid clonotypes relied on the 60 to 65 TRBV and 13 to 15 TRBJ segments identified across samples. COPE and FqMerger were used to merge the filtered high-quality paired reads into contigs. BLAST was used to align contigs to IMGT TRBV, TRBD and TRBJ reference genes, with CDR3 defined following IMGT. Clonotypes above 0.1% frequency were classified as highly expanded clones. Shannon entropy was used to measure repertoire diversity, and the Gini coefficient was used to measure V-J evenness. A clonotype was considered public if more than one individual shared it. The public reads were quality trimmed at Q25 with fastp and then assembled into clones with MiXCR by TCRdb, keeping productive beta chains. For every CDR3 protein sequence, its rows merge into one entry that carries the most common genes and DNA. TCRdb's processing, not the study's, gives the V and J calls here. This sample comprises about 430,000 distinct CDR3 sequences, over 20% of them detected only once. Over 11% of the sample comes from the top ten.

Recombination connected TRBV6-1 to TRBJ1-5; the best D guess is TRBD1, with 6 bases matching. The sample here was peripheral blood mononuclear cells (PBMCs), taken when the disease was refractory, from a patient treated with antithyroid drugs. The source of this sequence is a female donor with Graves disease. The DNA sequence is given as TGTGCCAGCAGCCCTCGGCAGGGGACCCAGCGGGGCAATCAGCCCCAGCATTTT. Translation gives CASSPRQGTQRGNQPQHF.